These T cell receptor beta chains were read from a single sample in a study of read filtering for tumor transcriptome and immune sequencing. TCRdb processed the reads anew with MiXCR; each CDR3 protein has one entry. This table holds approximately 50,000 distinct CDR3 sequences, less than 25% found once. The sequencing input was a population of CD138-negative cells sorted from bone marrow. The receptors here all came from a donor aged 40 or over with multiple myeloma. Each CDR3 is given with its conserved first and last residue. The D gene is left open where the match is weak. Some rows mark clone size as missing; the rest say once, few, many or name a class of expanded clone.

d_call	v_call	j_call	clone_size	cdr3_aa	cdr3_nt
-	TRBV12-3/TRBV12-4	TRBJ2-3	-	CASSGERDTQYF	TGTGCCAGCAGCGGTGAGCGGGATACGCAGTATTTT
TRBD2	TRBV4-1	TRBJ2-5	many	CASSPRTSGGYQETQYF	TGCGCCAGCAGCCCACGGACTAGCGGAGGGTACCAAGAGACCCAGTACTTC
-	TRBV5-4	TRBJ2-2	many	CASSWTVNTGELFF	TGTGCCAGCAGCTGGACAGTGAACACCGGGGAGCTGTTTTTT
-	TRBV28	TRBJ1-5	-	CASSLQISNQPQHF	TGTGCCAGCAGTTTACAGATAAGCAATCAGCCCCAGCATTTT
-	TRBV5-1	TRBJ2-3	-	CASSLSGPTDTQYF	TGCGCCAGCAGCCTGAGCGGGCCTACAGATACGCAGTATTTT
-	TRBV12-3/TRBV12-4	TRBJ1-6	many	CASSLTGGRDSPLHF	TGTGCCAGCAGTTTAACGGGAGGGCGAGATTCACCCCTCCACTTT
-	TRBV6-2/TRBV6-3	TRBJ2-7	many	CASRSENYEQYF	TGTGCCAGCAGGTCGGAGAACTACGAGCAGTACTTC
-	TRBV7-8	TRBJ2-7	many	CASSAYRVTGPYEQYF	TGTGCCAGCAGCGCTTACAGGGTGACGGGACCCTACGAGCAGTACTTC
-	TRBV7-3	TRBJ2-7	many	CASSPRPGNRDEQYF	TGTGCCAGCAGCCCAAGACCGGGGAACAGGGACGAGCAGTACTTC
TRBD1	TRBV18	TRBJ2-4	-	CASSPGQGDIQYF	TGTGCCAGCTCACCTGGACAGGGGGACATTCAGTACTTC
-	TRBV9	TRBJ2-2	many	CASSLLSAGGELFF	TGTGCCAGCTCCCTCCTCTCCGCGGGCGGGGAGCTGTTTTTT
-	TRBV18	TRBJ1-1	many	CASSPRDDEAFF	TGTGCCAGCTCACCGAGGGATGATGAAGCTTTCTTT
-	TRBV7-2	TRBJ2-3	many	CASSLPVTGMDTQYF	TGTGCCAGCAGCTTACCCGTTACAGGGATGGATACGCAGTATTTT
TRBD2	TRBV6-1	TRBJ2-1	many	CASRGTSGTPSYNEQFF	TGTGCCAGCAGGGGGACTAGCGGGACCCCCTCCTACAATGAGCAGTTCTTC
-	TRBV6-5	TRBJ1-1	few	CATEGSLNTEAFF	TGTGCCACCGAGGGGAGTTTGAACACTGAAGCTTTCTTT
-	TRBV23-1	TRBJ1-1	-	CASSPNYGEGTEAFF	TGCGCCAGCAGTCCTAATTACGGGGAAGGAACTGAAGCTTTCTTT
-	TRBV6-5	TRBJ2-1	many	CASSPGPPSYNEQFF	TGTGCCAGCAGTCCTGGACCACCATCCTACAATGAGCAGTTCTTC